This T cell receptor beta chain was documented in a study of control samples from healthy donors and cancer patients. Clones were sequenced by immunoSEQ multiplex PCR, and TCRdb holds only the in-frame ones, with some missing. This table has 150,000 to 200,000 clones, around 92% appearing once. The CDR3 sequence is 16 residues long. Germline assignment: CDR1 KGHSH and CDR2 LQKENI. Trimming removed 0 bases from V and 0 bases from J; junction bases left unmatched: 4. Sequencing was carried out using blood. This TCR was recovered from a woman in her thirties in good health. The chain uses TRBV18 and TRBJ2-7, with 8 positions matching TRBD2. The CDR3 DNA reads TGTGCCAGCTCACCACCGGGTGCGGGAGGCTCCTACGAGCAGTACTTC. This encodes CASSPPGAGGSYEQYF.